A selection of T cell receptor beta chains follows, all from one sample in a study of cytomegalovirus exposure and HLA in healthy donors. TCRdb's copy holds only in-frame clones and misses some; the assay was immunoSEQ multiplex PCR. The sample carries 100,000 to 150,000 clones, just under 75% recorded once. Material: PBMCs. The receptors stem from a man aged 35 to 55 in good health and CMV-seropositive. Both conserved end residues are part of each CDR3.

TRBJ1-4,TRBV28,CASSLHSANEKLFF
TRBJ1-4,TRBV7-9,CASSLDRQGNEKLFF
TRBJ2-1,TRBV5-1,CASSLNQGSNEQFF
TRBJ2-7,TRBV6-6,CASSLPVAGRSYEQYF
TRBJ1-3,TRBV15,CATSRDPWGPGNTIYF
TRBJ2-1,TRBV29-1,CSVDTGTVSYNEQFF
TRBJ2-5,TRBV5-1,CASSSRTVYQETQYF
TRBJ1-6,TRBV7-9,CASSFTSGQLNSPLHF
TRBJ2-7,TRBV2,CASSRQGADEQYF
TRBJ2-1,TRBV6-1,CATGQGSYNEQFF
TRBJ1-1,TRBV30,CAWSVPPGGWTEAFF
TRBJ1-1,TRBV27,CASSLSWVRDTEAFF
TRBJ2-3,TRBV18,CASSANRQSSTDTQYF
TRBJ2-5,TRBV5-1,CASSLLSEETQYF
TRBJ1-6,TRBV27,CASSLGGQALNSPLHF
TRBJ2-7,TRBV5-1,CASSLGYSRGSYEQYF
TRBJ2-2,TRBV10-2,CASSSQNTGELFF
TRBJ2-6,TRBV5-1,CASTGDRPSGANVLTF
TRBJ1-5,TRBV12-5,CASGLRGLQPQHF
TRBJ2-2,TRBV5-1,CASSVTVTGELFF
TRBJ2-7,TRBV5-4,CASSPGQGVAGAEQYF
TRBJ1-2,TRBV6-5,CASSYSGQAALDGYTF
TRBJ2-7,TRBV7-8,CASSFGDRDDYEQYF
TRBJ2-7,TRBV27,CASSLGSGGAGEQYF
TRBJ1-5,TRBV28,CASGLSRVAQPQHF
TRBJ2-7,TRBV27,CASSLKREPLYEQYF
TRBJ2-1,TRBV6-1,CASRPYQYNEQFF
TRBJ2-2,TRBV27,CASSSHDTKTGELFF
TRBJ1-5,TRBV27,CASGFTPGGSAGQPQHF
TRBJ2-1,TRBV7-8,CASSRAGGPGNEQFF
TRBJ2-7,TRBV5-1,CASSGSSGRAFEQYF
TRBJ1-2,TRBV29-1,CSVRQGGRGYTF
TRBJ1-2,TRBV5-1,CASSAGQPGNYGYTF
TRBJ2-1,TRBV19,CASSTGLAGVDEQFF
TRBJ2-5,TRBV11-2,CASSLVSLPKFSRREQYF
TRBJ1-2,TRBV19,CASSIGTGNYGYTF
TRBJ2-2,TRBV25-1,CASSDRQGNTGELFF
TRBJ1-3,TRBV14,CASSSGLPAGNTIYF